The 31 T cell receptor beta chains below come from one sample, sequenced in a study of human T cells and chemical hapten exposure. TCRdb recomputed calls from the RACE reads with MiXCR, one row per CDR3 protein. The sample contains approximately 74,000 distinct CDR3 sequences, 25% to 40% of which appear only once. As to time point: patch test 1, 2 weeks after DPC sensitization. Treatment noted: therapeutic diphenylcyclopropenone sensitization with weekly scalp DPC. Sequenced material: whole blood, taken in connection with sensitization to the hapten diphenylcyclopropenone (DPC). Source of these receptors: a middle-aged man with alopecia areata. Some clones in this sample may be carry-over from other donors' samples.

This clonotype was counted between two and nine times. The chain recombines TRBV20-1 with TRBJ1-1, with 7 nucleotides matching TRBD1. V shed 2 bases, J shed 0 bases, and the junction held 6 bases outside the gene matches. Per the germline V gene, CDR1 is DFQATT and CDR2 is SNEGSKA (reference sequence). This CDR3 comprises 15 residues. Here the CDR3 reads CSARYRQGVNTEAFF. Here the CDR3 DNA reads TGCAGTGCTAGATACCGACAGGGAGTGAACACTGAAGCTTTCTTT.

This clonotype was observed a handful of times. This chain joins TRBV7-9 and TRBJ2-3, with D perhaps TRBD2 (5 bases). Trimming left V 5 bases short and J 6 bases short, with 21 bases between. This CDR3 has 16 residues. Germline-derived CDR1 and CDR2 are SEHNR and FQNEAQ (reference sequence). The CDR3 sequence: CASSPVRTGIGDTQYF. CDR3 bases: TGTGCCAGCAGCCCCGTAAGGACGGGGATAGGGGATACGCAGTATTTT.

This chain links TRBV12-3 or TRBV12-4 with TRBJ2-5; the D is unclear. Trimming left V 3 bases short and J 0 bases short, with 5 bases between. This CDR3 contains 13 residues. The CDR3 reads CASSFGYQETQYF. In DNA form, the CDR3 reads TGTGCCAGCAGTTTTGGGTACCAAGAGACCCAGTACTTC.

There are a few counts of this clonotype. The genes are TRBV4-1 and TRBJ2-1; 8 nucleotides agree with TRBD1. The CDR3 consists of 14 residues. With 5 bases clipped from V and 6 bases from J, the junction kept 6 bases outside the gene matches. Germline-derived CDR1 and CDR2 are MGHRA and YSYEKL. The chain's CDR3 is CASSYGQGGNEQFF. The CDR3 DNA follows: TGCGCCAGCAGCTACGGACAGGGAGGCAATGAGCAGTTCTTC.

This chain joins TRBV27 and TRBJ1-6, with TRBD1 identical over 10 bases. V lost 5 bases to trimming and J lost 10 bases; unmatched junction nucleotides: 11. CDR1 and CDR2 from the germline V gene are MNHEY and SMNVEV (reference sequence). This CDR3 contains 16 residues. As DNA, the CDR3 is TGTGCCAGCAGTCCCTCCGTCACGGGACAGGGGTCACCCCTCCACTTT. Translation gives CASSPSVTGQGSPLHF.

The chain combines TRBV28 with TRBJ1-1; 11 bases align to TRBD1. The CDR3 is made up of 14 amino acids. The germline V gene has CDR1 MDHEN and CDR2 SYDVKM. Trimming took 5 bases from V and 7 from J; bases not matched to a gene: 6. The DNA of the CDR3 is TGTGCCAGCAGTCTCGGACAGGGGGCAGGTGAAGCTTTCTTT. Amino acids: CASSLGQGAGEAFF.

This clonotype showed up just a few times. This chain uses TRBV28 with TRBJ2-7, with D tentatively TRBD2 (5 bases). V was pared by 1 base and J by 7 bases, with 8 bases between. The CDR3 is 12 amino acids. Germline CDR1 and CDR2: MDHEN and SYDVKM. The CDR3 loop is CASSLSWREQYF. The CDR3 coding sequence is TGTGCCAGCAGTTTATCGTGGAGGGAGCAGTACTTC.

The chain is built from TRBV4-1 and TRBJ2-1; 10 bases match TRBD2. Per the germline V gene, CDR1 is MGHRA and CDR2 is YSYEKL. J was trimmed by 5 bases and V by 3 bases; bases with no gene match: 13. This CDR3 region has 18 residues. CDR3 nucleotides: TGCGCCAGCAGCCATGCTCAGGGGGTAGCGGGAGGTCACAATGAGCAGTTCTTC. Its translation is CASSHAQGVAGGHNEQFF.

The J gene is TRBJ2-7, the V gene TRBV5-1, with 7 bases fitting TRBD2. V lost 4 bases and J lost 3; bases outside the gene matches: 7. Germline CDR1 reads SGHRS; CDR2 reads YFSETQ. The CDR3 loop spans 14 amino acids. DNA for the CDR3: TGCGCCAGCAGCCTCCGCGGGGGAAGCTACGAGCAGTACTTC. Translation: CASSLRGGSYEQYF.

The table lists this clonotype with a few counts. V and J are TRBV18 and TRBJ1-3; a possible D gene is TRBD1 (6 bases). The germline gives CDR1 KGHSH, CDR2 LQKENI. V lost 1 base to trimming and J lost 7 bases, with 17 bases between them. This CDR3 region has 16 residues. The CDR3 DNA follows: TGTGCCAGCTCACCACGCGACAGGATTGTAGCGAACACCATATATTTT. Protein sequence: CASSPRDRIVANTIYF.

V is TRBV7-2 and J is TRBJ2-3, with TRBD2 matching over 10 bases. The CDR3 has 13 residues. Germline CDR1 is SGHTA and CDR2 is FQGNSA. The junction had 1 base not matched to a gene; V was cut back by 5 bases and J by 5 bases. CDR3 sequence reads: CASSRLAGDTQYF. Here the CDR3 DNA reads TGTGCCAGCAGCCGACTAGCGGGAGATACGCAGTATTTT.

This clonotype has only a few counts. The chain joins TRBV6-4 to TRBJ2-2; 7 bases match TRBD1. V lost 6 bases and J lost 6; bases outside the gene matches: 1. The CDR3 consists of 12 residues. Germline V gives CDR1 MRHNA, CDR2 SNTAGT. Here the CDR3 reads CASRGQSGELFF. The CDR3 DNA follows: TGTGCCAGCAGGGGACAGTCCGGGGAGCTGTTTTTT.

A few counts support this clonotype. V gene TRBV11-2 combines with J gene TRBJ2-1, with TRBD2 as a possible D gene (6 bases). This CDR3 is built from 15 residues. Germline lookup yields CDR1 SGHAT and CDR2 FQNNGV. V was cut by 5 bases and J by 3 bases, with 14 bases left in between. The DNA for the CDR3 is TGTGCCAGCAGCGCTTTGCGGGGTATCTACAATGAGCAGTTCTTC. Translation: CASSALRGIYNEQFF.

The chain couples TRBV7-2 to TRBJ1-5, with TRBD1 identical over 7 bases. Germline loops: CDR1 SGHTA, CDR2 FQGNSA. This CDR3 contains 15 residues. Unmatched junction bases numbered 2, after V lost 2 bases and J lost 1 base. CDR3 sequence (DNA): TGTGCCAGCAGCTTAACAGGGGCGAGCAATCAGCCCCAGCATTTT. Translated: CASSLTGASNQPQHF.

This chain joins TRBV18 and TRBJ1-1; 7 bases map to TRBD1. J lost 5 bases, V lost 4 bases, and 7 bases had no gene match. The CDR3 spans 14 residues. CDR1 is KGHSH and CDR2 is LQKENI in the germline V gene. The CDR3 nucleotides are TGTGCCAGCTCACGAGAGACAGGGCGGACTGAAGCTTTCTTT. This gives the protein CASSRETGRTEAFF.

This clonotype turned up a few times. The chain has TRBV6-2 or TRBV6-3 and TRBJ1-1; 8 nucleotides agree with TRBD1. Trimming cost V 5 bases and J 4 bases; bases outside gene matches: 6. This CDR3 is 14 amino acids long. Germline V gene lookup returns CDR1 MNHEY and CDR2 SVGEGT. CDR3: CASSIRQGPTEAFF. CDR3 bases: TGTGCCAGCAGTATTCGACAGGGGCCCACTGAAGCTTTCTTT.

V is TRBV28 and J is TRBJ2-5, with D possibly called TRBD1 or TRBD2 (5 bases each). V was pared by 6 bases and J by 0 bases, with 11 bases between. The germline CDR1 and CDR2 sequences are MDHEN and SYDVKM. This CDR3 contains 14 residues. The CDR3 DNA reads TGTGCCAGCAGCGACTGGGACCACCAAGAGACCCAGTACTTC. It encodes CASSDWDHQETQYF.

This clonotype was seen a few times. CDR3 in DNA: TGTGCCAGCAGCCCGACGGCACGAGAGACCCAGTACTTC. It specifies CASSPTARETQYF. The rearrangement joins TRBV7-2 to TRBJ2-5; no definite D call. The CDR3 consists of 13 residues. Per germline, CDR1 SGHTA and CDR2 FQGNSA. V was clipped by 5 bases and J by 4 bases, with 11 bases between them. The full variable domain, completed using reference TRBV7-2 and TRBJ2-5, is GAGVSQSPSNKVTEKGKDVELRCDPISGHTALYWYRQSLGQGLEFLIYFQGNSAPDKSGLPSDRFSAERTGGSVSTLTIQRTQQEDSAVYLCASSPTARETQYFGPGTRLLVL.

V usage is TRBV20-1 and J usage is TRBJ2-1; a possible D gene is TRBD2 (7 bases). This CDR3 is 17 amino acids long. Trimming stripped 2 bases from V and 6 bases from J, with 23 bases between. Germline V gene sequence: CDR1 DFQATT, CDR2 SNEGSKA (reference sequence). CDR3 sequence (DNA): TGCAGTGCTAGATCCCCGGGCCGAGGGGGAGGGGTCAATGAGCAGTTCTTC. Encoded protein: CSARSPGRGGGVNEQFF.

The J gene is TRBJ1-3, the V gene TRBV7-9; D gene uncertain. The germline CDR1 and CDR2 sequences are SEHNR and FQNEAQ (reference sequence). The V end lost 6 bases, the J end lost 4 bases, and 7 bases lay between the germline ends. CDR3 length equals 12 residues. The CDR3 sequence: CASRIQGNTIYF. The CDR3 DNA reads as TGTGCCAGCAGGATTCAGGGAAACACCATATATTTT.

V gene TRBV25-1 combines with J gene TRBJ2-7, with D perhaps TRBD1 (5 bases). Germline values: CDR1 MGHDK, CDR2 SYGVNS. Trimming pared 5 bases from V and 3 bases from J, leaving 14 bases between. CDR3 length equals 14 residues. The CDR3 nucleotides are TGTGCCAGCAGTCCCGACAGTTTGGGCTACGAGCAGTACTTC. Its protein product is CASSPDSLGYEQYF.

This clonotype was seen a few times. J is TRBJ2-7 and V is TRBV5-1, with TRBD1 matching over 9 bases. V shed 3 bases and J 5 bases; nucleotides not matched to a gene: 3. CDR1 is SGHRS and CDR2 is YFSETQ in the germline V gene. There are 13 residues in the CDR3. The CDR3 nucleotides read TGCGCCAGCAGCTGGGGACAGGGTAACGAGCAGTACTTC. This encodes CASSWGQGNEQYF.

The rearrangement uses TRBV6-2 or TRBV6-3 and TRBJ2-1; a possible D gene is TRBD2 (5 bases). The CDR3 covers 13 residues. The ends were cut back, 10 bases at V and 4 bases at J, with 14 bases in the middle. Germline CDR1 MNHEY, CDR2 SVGEGT. The CDR3 sequence: CATTDWAYNEQFF. Written as DNA, the CDR3 is TGTGCCACCACGGACTGGGCATACAATGAGCAGTTCTTC.

V usage is TRBV20-1 and J usage is TRBJ2-5; D not certain. CDR1 and CDR2 from the germline V gene are DFQATT and SNEGSKA (reference sequence). This CDR3 comprises 13 residues. The ends were cut back, 1 base at V and 1 base at J, with 7 bases in the middle. CDR3 in DNA: TGCAGTGCTAGAGGTTCAGGCCAAGAGACCCAGTACTTC. Protein product: CSARGSGQETQYF.

V and J are TRBV20-1 and TRBJ1-1; TRBD1 might be the D (5 bases). Germline-derived CDR1 and CDR2 are DFQATT and SNEGSKA (reference sequence). V shed 2 bases and J shed 2 bases, with 9 bases lying between them. The CDR3 has 13 amino acids. CDR3 sequence (DNA): TGCAGTGCTAGACTAGGACACAACACTGAAGCTTTCTTT. Encoded protein: CSARLGHNTEAFF.

This clonotype was found a few times. CDR3 amino acids: CSAPSGMNQPQHF. The CDR3, as DNA: TGCAGTGCCCCGTCGGGGATGAATCAGCCCCAGCATTTT. This rearrangement joins TRBV20-1 to TRBJ1-5; D is unclear. CDR3 length equals 13 residues. Trimming removed 6 bases at V and 4 bases at J, with 13 bases between. CDR1 is DFQATT and CDR2 is SNEGSKA in the germline V gene (reference sequence).

This clonotype was seen more than once but under ten times. CDR3 bases: TGTGCCAGCAGTTTATTACAGGGAGAGAATCAGCCCCAGCATTTT. It codes for CASSLLQGENQPQHF. The chain links TRBV12-3 or TRBV12-4 to TRBJ1-5, with D tentatively TRBD1 (6 bases). The CDR3 is made up of 15 amino acids. V lost 2 bases, J lost 4 bases, and 12 bases lay in between.

V usage is TRBV7-9 and J usage is TRBJ2-7; D perhaps matches TRBD2 (6 bases). This CDR3 spans 15 amino acids. V lost 2 bases to trimming and J lost 7 bases, with 18 bases between them. Germline V gives CDR1 SEHNR, CDR2 FQNEAQ (reference sequence). CDR3 in DNA: TGTGCCAGCAGCTTACAGCGGGCCCACCTGGGGGAGCAGTACTTC. Its protein is CASSLQRAHLGEQYF.

This clonotype was detected only a few times. The chain carries TRBV7-2 and TRBJ2-7; tentatively, D is TRBD1 (5 bases). Trimming cost V 2 bases and J 4 bases, with 12 bases left between them. Germline loops: CDR1 SGHTA, CDR2 FQGNSA. The CDR3 spans 14 residues. The CDR3 nucleotides are TGTGCCAGCAGCTTAATGCAGGGTCCGTACGAGCAGTACTTC. This codes for CASSLMQGPYEQYF.

This clonotype has a handful of counts. The rearrangement uses TRBV27 and TRBJ2-7; D remains ambiguous. The germline V and J ends were trimmed by 4 bases and 6 bases, with 7 bases remaining between them. The CDR3 consists of 11 residues. Germline CDR1 is MNHEY and CDR2 is SMNVEV (reference sequence). The CDR3 DNA follows: TGTGCCAGCAGTTCCGCCATCGAGCAGTACTTC. Encoded protein: CASSSAIEQYF.

The chain couples TRBV7-2 to TRBJ2-7; D is unclear. The germline gives CDR1 SGHTA, CDR2 FQGNSA. This CDR3 has 12 residues. V was cut by 1 base and J by 5 bases, with 6 bases left in between. The CDR3 region is CASSLGADEQYF. In DNA, the CDR3 is TGTGCCAGCAGCTTAGGGGCCGACGAGCAGTACTTC.